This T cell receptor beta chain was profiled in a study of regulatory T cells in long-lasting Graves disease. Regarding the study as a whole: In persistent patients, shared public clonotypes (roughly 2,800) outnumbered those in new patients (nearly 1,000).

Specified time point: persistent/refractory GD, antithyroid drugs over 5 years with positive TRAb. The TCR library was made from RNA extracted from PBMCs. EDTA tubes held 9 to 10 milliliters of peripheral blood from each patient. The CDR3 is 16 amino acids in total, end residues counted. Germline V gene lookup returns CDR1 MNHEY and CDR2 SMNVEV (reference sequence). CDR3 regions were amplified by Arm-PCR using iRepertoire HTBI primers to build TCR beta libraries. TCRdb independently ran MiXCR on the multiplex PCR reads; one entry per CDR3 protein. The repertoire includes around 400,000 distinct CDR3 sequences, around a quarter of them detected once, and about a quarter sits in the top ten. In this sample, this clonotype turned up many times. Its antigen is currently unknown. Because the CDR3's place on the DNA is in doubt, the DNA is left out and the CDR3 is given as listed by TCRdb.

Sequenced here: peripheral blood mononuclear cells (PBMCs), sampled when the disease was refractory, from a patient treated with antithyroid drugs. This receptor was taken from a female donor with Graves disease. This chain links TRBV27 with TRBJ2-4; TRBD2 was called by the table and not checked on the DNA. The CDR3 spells CASSSSGAGYKNIQYF.